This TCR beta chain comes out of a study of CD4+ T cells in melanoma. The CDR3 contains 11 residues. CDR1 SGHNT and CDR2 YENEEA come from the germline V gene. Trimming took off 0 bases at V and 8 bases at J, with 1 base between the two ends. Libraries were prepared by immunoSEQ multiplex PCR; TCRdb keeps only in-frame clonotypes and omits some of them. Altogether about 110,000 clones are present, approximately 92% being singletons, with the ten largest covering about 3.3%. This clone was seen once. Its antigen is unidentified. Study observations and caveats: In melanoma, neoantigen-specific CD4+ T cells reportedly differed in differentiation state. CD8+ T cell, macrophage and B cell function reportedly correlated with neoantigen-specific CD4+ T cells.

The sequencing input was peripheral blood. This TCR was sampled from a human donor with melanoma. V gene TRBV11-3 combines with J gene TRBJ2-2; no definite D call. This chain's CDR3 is CASSLDGELFF. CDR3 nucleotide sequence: TGTGCCAGCAGCTTAGATGGGGAGCTGTTTTTT.